The rows below give T cell receptor beta chains drawn from one sample of a study of CD8+CD57+ T cells in acquired aplastic anemia. TCRdb ran MiXCR on the reads and lists one entry per CDR3 protein. The repertoire holds 450,000 to 550,000 distinct CDR3 sequences, with 25% to 40% as singletons. The specimen was sorted CD4+, CD8+, or CD8+CD57+ T cells (not recorded which) from PBMCs. The receptor source for this set is a human donor with aplastic anemia. CDR3s include the opening cysteine and the closing phenylalanine or tryptophan. Each record gives: D gene, clone size, V gene, CDR3 length, J gene, CDR3 protein, CDR3 DNA. D genes are given only for firm matches. Size tells how often a clone was seen (once, few, many) or the class of an expanded clone, and some rows leave it out.

D gene: -
clone size: few
V gene: TRBV6-1
CDR3 length: 13
J gene: TRBJ1-6
CDR3 protein: CASRRGFNSPLHF
CDR3 DNA: TGTGCCAGCAGGCGGGGTTTTAATTCACCCCTCCACTTT

D gene: TRBD2
clone size: -
V gene: TRBV10-1
CDR3 length: 14
J gene: TRBJ2-3
CDR3 protein: CASSELAESDTQYF
CDR3 DNA: TGCGCCAGCAGTGAGCTAGCGGAATCAGATACGCAGTATTTT

D gene: -
clone size: few
V gene: TRBV5-1
CDR3 length: 15
J gene: TRBJ2-7
CDR3 protein: CASIHSRQDSYEQYF
CDR3 DNA: TGCGCCAGCATCCACAGCAGGCAGGACTCCTACGAGCAGTACTTC

D gene: -
clone size: few
V gene: TRBV9
CDR3 length: 15
J gene: TRBJ2-3
CDR3 protein: CASSVAQGGTDTQYF
CDR3 DNA: TGTGCCAGCAGCGTAGCACAGGGTGGCACAGATACGCAGTATTTT

D gene: -
clone size: -
V gene: TRBV10-3
CDR3 length: 12
J gene: TRBJ2-7
CDR3 protein: CASGTALYEQYF
CDR3 DNA: TGTGCCAGCGGGACAGCACTCTACGAGCAGTACTTC

D gene: TRBD1
clone size: many
V gene: TRBV20-1
CDR3 length: 13
J gene: TRBJ2-7
CDR3 protein: CSATVTGRYEQYF
CDR3 DNA: TGCAGTGCTACCGTGACAGGGAGATACGAGCAGTACTTC

D gene: -
clone size: many
V gene: TRBV9
CDR3 length: 14
J gene: TRBJ2-5
CDR3 protein: CASSVVGQGGTQYF
CDR3 DNA: TGTGCCAGCAGCGTAGTAGGGCAGGGAGGGACCCAGTACTTC

D gene: -
clone size: -
V gene: TRBV6-1
CDR3 length: 16
J gene: TRBJ1-5
CDR3 protein: CASSEPRRVGNQPQHF
CDR3 DNA: TGTGCCAGCAGTGAACCGAGAAGGGTAGGCAATCAGCCCCAGCATTTT

D gene: -
clone size: -
V gene: TRBV27
CDR3 length: 18
J gene: TRBJ2-7
CDR3 protein: CASSLAQRGTSSSYEQYF
CDR3 DNA: TGTGCCAGCAGTTTAGCCCAACGGGGGACCTCGAGCTCCTACGAGCAGTACTTC

D gene: TRBD1
clone size: -
V gene: TRBV11-1
CDR3 length: 14
J gene: TRBJ1-1
CDR3 protein: CASSSRQGGSEAFF
CDR3 DNA: TGTGCCAGCAGCTCAAGACAGGGGGGGTCTGAAGCTTTCTTT

D gene: TRBD2
clone size: many
V gene: TRBV10-3
CDR3 length: 14
J gene: TRBJ2-7
CDR3 protein: CAAHAGGSSYEQYF
CDR3 DNA: TGTGCCGCGCACGCGGGGGGGAGCTCCTACGAGCAGTACTTC

D gene: -
clone size: -
V gene: TRBV7-3
CDR3 length: 13
J gene: TRBJ2-2
CDR3 protein: CASSTAWPGELFF
CDR3 DNA: TGTGCCAGCAGCACGGCCTGGCCCGGGGAGCTGTTTTTT

D gene: -
clone size: -
V gene: TRBV7-3
CDR3 length: 15
J gene: TRBJ1-1
CDR3 protein: CASSLGLLMNTEAFF
CDR3 DNA: TGTGCCAGCAGCTTGGGACTTCTCATGAACACTGAAGCTTTCTTT

D gene: -
clone size: -
V gene: TRBV7-6
CDR3 length: 15
J gene: TRBJ1-5
CDR3 protein: CASSLQAVSNRPQHF
CDR3 DNA: TGTGCCAGCAGCTTACAGGCAGTGAGCAATCGGCCCCAGCATTTT

D gene: -
clone size: few
V gene: TRBV20-1
CDR3 length: 13
J gene: TRBJ2-3
CDR3 protein: CSARASSTDTQYF
CDR3 DNA: TGCAGTGCTAGAGCGTCGAGCACAGATACGCAGTATTTT

D gene: TRBD2
clone size: -
V gene: TRBV6-2/TRBV6-3
CDR3 length: 16
J gene: TRBJ2-7
CDR3 protein: CASSYRGLATSYEQYF
CDR3 DNA: TGTGCCAGCAGTTACCGCGGACTAGCAACTTCGTACGAGCAGTACTTC

D gene: TRBD1
clone size: many
V gene: TRBV29-1
CDR3 length: 13
J gene: TRBJ1-1
CDR3 protein: CSVDRGLYTEAFF
CDR3 DNA: TGCAGCGTAGACAGGGGGCTTTACACTGAAGCTTTCTTT

D gene: TRBD2
clone size: many
V gene: TRBV24-1
CDR3 length: 14
J gene: TRBJ2-1
CDR3 protein: CATRGTSGPNEQFF
CDR3 DNA: TGTGCCACCAGGGGGACTAGCGGACCTAATGAGCAGTTCTTC

D gene: -
clone size: -
V gene: TRBV27
CDR3 length: 12
J gene: TRBJ1-2
CDR3 protein: CASSSGADGYTF
CDR3 DNA: TGTGCCAGCAGTTCGGGGGCGGATGGCTACACCTTC

D gene: -
clone size: -
V gene: TRBV15
CDR3 length: 14
J gene: TRBJ1-2
CDR3 protein: CATSRGGGDTLVTF
CDR3 DNA: TGTGCCACCAGCAGAGGAGGGGGGGACACTTTAGTCACCTTC

D gene: TRBD2
clone size: -
V gene: TRBV15
CDR3 length: 15
J gene: TRBJ2-7
CDR3 protein: CATSLLAGGLYEQYF
CDR3 DNA: TGTGCCACCAGCCTCCTAGCGGGGGGGCTCTACGAGCAGTACTTC

D gene: -
clone size: few
V gene: TRBV7-2
CDR3 length: 15
J gene: TRBJ2-7
CDR3 protein: CASSLWGRKQYEQYF
CDR3 DNA: TGTGCCAGCAGCTTGTGGGGGCGGAAACAGTACGAGCAGTACTTC

D gene: TRBD1
clone size: -
V gene: TRBV20-1
CDR3 length: 15
J gene: TRBJ1-1
CDR3 protein: CSARDPGQGDTEAFF
CDR3 DNA: TGCAGTGCTAGAGACCCGGGACAGGGGGACACTGAAGCTTTCTTT

D gene: -
clone size: -
V gene: TRBV10-2
CDR3 length: 17
J gene: TRBJ2-7
CDR3 protein: CASSQETRAGAYYEQYF
CDR3 DNA: TGCGCCAGCAGCCAAGAAACGAGGGCAGGGGCTTATTACGAGCAGTACTTC

D gene: -
clone size: -
V gene: TRBV5-4
CDR3 length: 14
J gene: TRBJ2-7
CDR3 protein: CASSLAGSRDEQYF
CDR3 DNA: TGTGCCAGCAGCTTGGCCGGTAGTCGGGACGAGCAGTACTTC

D gene: TRBD1
clone size: -
V gene: TRBV24-1
CDR3 length: 14
J gene: TRBJ1-1
CDR3 protein: CATSTGQVNTEAFF
CDR3 DNA: TGTGCCACCAGTACGGGACAGGTGAACACTGAAGCTTTCTTT

D gene: -
clone size: many
V gene: TRBV20-1
CDR3 length: 12
J gene: TRBJ2-7
CDR3 protein: CSAARGADEQYF
CDR3 DNA: TGCAGTGCGGCACGGGGTGCAGACGAGCAGTACTTC

D gene: TRBD1
clone size: -
V gene: TRBV29-1
CDR3 length: 14
J gene: TRBJ1-1
CDR3 protein: CSVGHRGRNTEAFF
CDR3 DNA: TGCAGCGTTGGACACAGGGGCAGGAACACTGAAGCTTTCTTT

D gene: -
clone size: -
V gene: TRBV13
CDR3 length: 14
J gene: TRBJ2-7
CDR3 protein: CASSLGYTSYEQYF
CDR3 DNA: TGTGCCAGCAGCTTAGGTTACACCTCCTACGAGCAGTACTTC

D gene: -
clone size: -
V gene: TRBV5-1
CDR3 length: 14
J gene: TRBJ1-1
CDR3 protein: CASNEQGHGTEAFF
CDR3 DNA: TGCGCCAGCAATGAACAGGGCCACGGAACTGAAGCTTTCTTT

D gene: TRBD2
clone size: many
V gene: TRBV7-9
CDR3 length: 16
J gene: TRBJ2-3
CDR3 protein: CASSLTSGRPTDTQYF
CDR3 DNA: TGTGCCAGCAGCTTAACTAGCGGGAGACCCACAGATACGCAGTATTTT

D gene: TRBD1
clone size: -
V gene: TRBV7-2
CDR3 length: 19
J gene: TRBJ1-5
CDR3 protein: CASSLEGQAEFFGNQPQHF
CDR3 DNA: TGTGCCAGCAGCCTTGAGGGACAGGCCGAGTTTTTTGGCAATCAGCCCCAGCATTTT

D gene: TRBD1
clone size: -
V gene: TRBV6-1
CDR3 length: 17
J gene: TRBJ1-3
CDR3 protein: CASSPGTGLGPGNTIYF
CDR3 DNA: TGTGCCAGCAGTCCCGGGACAGGGTTGGGACCTGGAAACACCATATATTTT

D gene: -
clone size: many
V gene: TRBV20-1
CDR3 length: 15
J gene: TRBJ1-2
CDR3 protein: CSAPSAGQTFYGYTF
CDR3 DNA: TGCAGTGCCCCCTCAGCTGGCCAGACATTCTATGGCTACACCTTC

D gene: TRBD1
clone size: few
V gene: TRBV19
CDR3 length: 13
J gene: TRBJ2-1
CDR3 protein: CASSLQGVGEQFF
CDR3 DNA: TGTGCCAGTAGTCTCCAGGGGGTAGGGGAGCAGTTCTTC

D gene: -
clone size: many
V gene: TRBV20-1
CDR3 length: 15
J gene: TRBJ1-6
CDR3 protein: CSANRLAAENSPLHF
CDR3 DNA: TGCAGTGCCAATAGACTGGCGGCAGAGAATTCACCCCTCCACTTT

D gene: TRBD2
clone size: -
V gene: TRBV2
CDR3 length: 14
J gene: TRBJ2-5
CDR3 protein: CASQRVAGAQTQYF
CDR3 DNA: TGTGCCAGCCAAAGGGTAGCGGGAGCACAGACCCAGTACTTC

D gene: TRBD2
clone size: few
V gene: TRBV7-3
CDR3 length: 15
J gene: TRBJ2-1
CDR3 protein: CASSPQPGLANEQFF
CDR3 DNA: TGTGCCAGCAGCCCCCAGCCGGGACTAGCCAATGAGCAGTTCTTC

D gene: -
clone size: -
V gene: TRBV3-1
CDR3 length: 12
J gene: TRBJ1-5
CDR3 protein: CASSTSAWAQHF
CDR3 DNA: TGTGCCAGCAGCACCAGTGCATGGGCCCAGCATTTT

D gene: -
clone size: -
V gene: TRBV30
CDR3 length: 12
J gene: TRBJ1-1
CDR3 protein: CAWSQGSTEAFF
CDR3 DNA: TGTGCCTGGAGTCAGGGGAGCACTGAAGCTTTCTTT

D gene: -
clone size: many
V gene: TRBV5-1
CDR3 length: 15
J gene: TRBJ2-7
CDR3 protein: CASSLVAVSTYEQYF
CDR3 DNA: TGCGCCAGCAGCTTGGTGGCAGTCAGCACCTACGAGCAGTACTTC

D gene: -
clone size: -
V gene: TRBV2
CDR3 length: 14
J gene: TRBJ1-1
CDR3 protein: CASSEALGGTGAFF
CDR3 DNA: TGTGCCAGCAGTGAAGCGCTGGGGGGCACTGGAGCTTTCTTT

D gene: -
clone size: few
V gene: TRBV12-3/TRBV12-4
CDR3 length: 12
J gene: TRBJ2-1
CDR3 protein: CASTQTGNEQFF
CDR3 DNA: TGTGCCAGCACCCAGACCGGCAATGAGCAGTTCTTC

D gene: -
clone size: -
V gene: TRBV12-3/TRBV12-4
CDR3 length: 13
J gene: TRBJ1-5
CDR3 protein: CASSFNRDQPQHF
CDR3 DNA: TGTGCCAGCAGTTTTAACAGGGATCAGCCCCAGCATTTT

D gene: -
clone size: many
V gene: TRBV7-2
CDR3 length: 14
J gene: TRBJ1-2
CDR3 protein: CASSLGDGGWGYTF
CDR3 DNA: TGTGCCAGCAGCTTAGGCGACGGGGGCTGGGGCTACACCTTC

D gene: TRBD2
clone size: -
V gene: TRBV2
CDR3 length: 16
J gene: TRBJ2-3
CDR3 protein: CASSEFSGGATDTQYF
CDR3 DNA: TGTGCCAGCAGTGAATTTAGCGGGGGAGCCACAGATACGCAGTATTTT

D gene: -
clone size: few
V gene: TRBV27
CDR3 length: 15
J gene: TRBJ1-2
CDR3 protein: CASSLSGAASLGYTF
CDR3 DNA: TGTGCCAGCAGTTTATCAGGGGCCGCCTCACTGGGCTACACCTTC

D gene: TRBD2
clone size: few
V gene: TRBV11-2
CDR3 length: 17
J gene: TRBJ2-7
CDR3 protein: CASSSTLTSGRIYEQYF
CDR3 DNA: TGTGCCAGCAGCTCGACTCTAACTAGCGGGAGAATCTACGAGCAGTACTTC

D gene: TRBD1
clone size: few
V gene: TRBV7-9
CDR3 length: 13
J gene: TRBJ2-7
CDR3 protein: CASSSDRGWEQYF
CDR3 DNA: TGTGCCAGCAGCTCGGACAGGGGCTGGGAGCAGTACTTC

D gene: -
clone size: few
V gene: TRBV20-1
CDR3 length: 15
J gene: TRBJ2-7
CDR3 protein: CSALITGRTSYEQYF
CDR3 DNA: TGCAGTGCTTTGATAACTGGGCGCACTTCCTACGAGCAGTACTTC

D gene: -
clone size: -
V gene: TRBV5-1
CDR3 length: 12
J gene: TRBJ1-6
CDR3 protein: CASSLAVGVLHF
CDR3 DNA: TGCGCCAGCAGCTTGGCCGTGGGGGTATTGCACTTT

D gene: -
clone size: many
V gene: TRBV2
CDR3 length: 12
J gene: TRBJ2-7
CDR3 protein: CASSLPSPEQYF
CDR3 DNA: TGTGCCAGCAGTCTACCCTCCCCCGAGCAGTACTTC